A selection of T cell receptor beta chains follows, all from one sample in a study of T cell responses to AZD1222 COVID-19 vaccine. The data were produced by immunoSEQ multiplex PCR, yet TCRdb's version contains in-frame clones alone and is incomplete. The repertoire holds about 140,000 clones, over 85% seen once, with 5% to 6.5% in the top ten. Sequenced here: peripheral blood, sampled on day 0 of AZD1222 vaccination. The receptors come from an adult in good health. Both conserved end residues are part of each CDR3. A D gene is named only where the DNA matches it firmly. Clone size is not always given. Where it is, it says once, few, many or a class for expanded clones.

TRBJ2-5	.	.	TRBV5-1	CASSLAGADQETQYF	TGCGCCAGCAGCTTGGCCGGGGCAGACCAAGAGACCCAGTACTTC
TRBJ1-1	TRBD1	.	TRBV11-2	CASSLEGQWDRGLPGGEAFF	TGTGCCAGCAGCTTAGAGGGCCAGTGGGACAGGGGCCTACCCGGGGGTGAAGCTTTCTTT
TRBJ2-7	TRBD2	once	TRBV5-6	CASSLGGGTYEQYF	TGTGCCAGCAGCTTGGGCGGGGGGACCTACGAGCAGTACTTC
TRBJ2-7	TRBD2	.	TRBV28	CASSPRTRPFYEQYF	TGTGCCAGCAGCCCTCGGACTAGGCCCTTCTACGAGCAGTACTTC
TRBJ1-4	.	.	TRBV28	CALSSGGLGREKLFF	TGTGCCCTTTCCTCTGGGGGCTTGGGGAGGGAAAAACTGTTTTTT
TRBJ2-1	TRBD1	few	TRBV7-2	CASSLGTGPYNEQFF	TGTGCCAGCAGCTTAGGGACAGGACCCTACAATGAGCAGTTCTTC
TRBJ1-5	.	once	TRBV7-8	CASSLEAGQPQHF	TGTGCCAGCAGCTTAGAGGCCGGTCAGCCCCAGCATTTT
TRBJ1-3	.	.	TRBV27	CASRRGNTIYF	TGTGCCAGCAGGAGGGGGAACACCATATATTTT
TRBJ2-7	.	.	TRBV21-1	CASSKALRGASGNYEQYF	TGTGCCAGCAGCAAAGCGCTTCGGGGGGCTAGCGGGAACTACGAGCAGTACTTC
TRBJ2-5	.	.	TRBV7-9	CASSLVGETQYF	TGTGCCAGCAGCTTAGTCGGGGAGACCCAGTACTTC
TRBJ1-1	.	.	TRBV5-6	CASSSRERTEAFF	TGTGCCAGCAGCTCCAGGGAAAGGACTGAAGCTTTCTTT
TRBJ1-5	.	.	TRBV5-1	CASSLYPTVNQPQHF	TGCGCCAGCAGCTTGTATCCGACAGTCAATCAGCCCCAGCATTTT
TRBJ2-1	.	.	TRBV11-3	CASSGPGLRTVEQFF	TGTGCCAGCAGCGGTCCGGGACTTCGGACTGTTGAGCAGTTCTTC
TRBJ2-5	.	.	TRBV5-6	CASSNEVLAVQETQYF	TGTGCCAGCAGTAACGAAGTCTTGGCGGTGCAAGAGACCCAGTACTTC
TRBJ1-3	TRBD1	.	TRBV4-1	CASSPSGQGGNTIYF	TGCGCCAGCAGCCCTTCCGGACAGGGTGGAAACACCATATATTTT
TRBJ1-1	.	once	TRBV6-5	CAVQRNEAFF	TGTGCCGTTCAGCGAAATGAAGCTTTCTTT
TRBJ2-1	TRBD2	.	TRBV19	CASSFLREGQRELSQFF	TGTGCCAGTAGTTTCTTACGGGAGGGCCAGCGGGAGTTGTCGCAGTTCTTC
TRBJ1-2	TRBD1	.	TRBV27	CASRPYGQASSLENYGYTF	TGTGCCAGCAGACCTTACGGACAGGCTTCTTCCCTTGAAAACTATGGCTACACCTTC
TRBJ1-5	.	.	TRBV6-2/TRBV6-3	CASSYWEGGRVNQPQHF	TGTGCCAGCAGTTACTGGGAGGGGGGCCGGGTAAATCAGCCCCAGCATTTT
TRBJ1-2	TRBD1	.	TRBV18	CASSPSGTGLIYGYTF	TGTGCCAGCTCACCTTCCGGGACAGGGTTGATCTATGGCTACACCTTC
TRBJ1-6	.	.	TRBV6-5	CASRMGQGGNSPLHF	TGTGCCAGCAGGATGGGGCAGGGAGGCAATTCACCCCTCCACTTT
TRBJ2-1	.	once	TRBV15	CATSISRDWLYNEQFF	TGTGCCACCAGCATCAGCCGGGACTGGTTATACAATGAGCAGTTCTTC
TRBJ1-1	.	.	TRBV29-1	CSVYQAESNTEAFF	TGCAGCGTTTATCAGGCAGAAAGTAACACTGAAGCTTTCTTT
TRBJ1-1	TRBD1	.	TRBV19	CASRGTGRFSEAFF	TGTGCCAGTAGGGGGACAGGGAGATTCAGTGAAGCTTTCTTT
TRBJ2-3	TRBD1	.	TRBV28	CASSSQDRAPDTQYF	TGTGCCAGCAGTTCACAGGACAGGGCCCCAGATACGCAGTATTTT
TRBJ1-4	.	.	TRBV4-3	CASSPSLATNEKLFF	TGCGCCAGCAGCCCATCTCTTGCAACTAATGAAAAACTGTTTTTT
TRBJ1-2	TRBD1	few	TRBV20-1	CSASPGGDYGYTF	TGCAGTGCTAGTCCAGGGGGGGACTATGGCTACACCTTC
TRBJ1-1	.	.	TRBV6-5	CASSYSYMGNTEAFF	TGTGCCAGCAGTTACTCTTACATGGGCAACACTGAAGCTTTCTTT
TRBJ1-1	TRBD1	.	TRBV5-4	CARSGPGGFEAFF	TGTGCCAGATCGGGGCCAGGGGGCTTCGAAGCTTTCTTT
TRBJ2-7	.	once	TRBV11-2	CASSLVGAAYEQYF	TGTGCCAGCAGCTTAGTAGGGGCTGCCTACGAGCAGTACTTC
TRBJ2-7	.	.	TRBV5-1	CASSPASWASYEQYF	TGCGCCAGCAGCCCCGCTAGTTGGGCGTCCTACGAGCAGTACTTC
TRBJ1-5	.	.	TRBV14	CASSQELLISGMSNQPQHF	TGTGCCAGCAGCCAAGAGCTATTAATTTCGGGGATGAGCAATCAGCCCCAGCATTTT
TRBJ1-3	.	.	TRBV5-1	CASSLARVRSGNTIYF	TGCGCCAGCAGCTTGGCTCGGGTTCGCTCTGGAAACACCATATATTTT
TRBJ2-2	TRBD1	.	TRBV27	CASSLLLGGGTGELFF	TGTGCCAGCAGTTTATTATTAGGGGGCGGGACCGGGGAGCTGTTTTTT
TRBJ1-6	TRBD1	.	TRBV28	CASSRTGSSYNSPLHF	TGTGCCAGCAGTAGGACAGGGAGCTCCTATAATTCACCCCTCCACTTT
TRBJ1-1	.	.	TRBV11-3	CASSSVQGEGVNTEAFF	TGTGCCAGCAGCTCGGTACAGGGCGAAGGAGTGAACACTGAAGCTTTCTTT
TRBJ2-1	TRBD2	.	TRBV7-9	CASSSHSGTSNPNEQFF	TGTGCCAGCAGCTCCCACAGCGGGACTAGCAATCCCAATGAGCAGTTCTTC
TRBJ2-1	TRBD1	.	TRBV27	CASSLRDRVNNEQFF	TGTGCCAGCAGCCTCCGGGACAGAGTAAACAATGAGCAGTTCTTC
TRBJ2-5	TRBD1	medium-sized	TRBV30	CASDRGLETQYF	TGTGCCTCGGACAGGGGGCTAGAGACCCAGTACTTC
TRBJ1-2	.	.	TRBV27	CASSLLGGYGYTF	TGTGCCAGCAGTTTACTAGGGGGTTATGGCTACACCTTC
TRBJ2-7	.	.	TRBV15	CATSRDPGSGYEQYF	TGTGCCACCAGCAGAGATCCCGGTTCAGGCTACGAGCAGTACTTC
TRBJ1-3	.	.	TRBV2	CASSSESSGNTIYF	TGTGCCAGCAGTTCAGAAAGCTCTGGAAACACCATATATTTT
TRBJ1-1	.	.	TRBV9	CASSRESGTEAFF	TGTGCCAGCAGCCGAGAAAGCGGCACTGAAGCTTTCTTT
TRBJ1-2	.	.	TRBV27	CASSLRVGDDGYTF	TGTGCCAGCAGTTTACGGGTTGGAGACGATGGCTACACCTTC
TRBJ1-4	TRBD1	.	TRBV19	CASRTGPEKLFF	TGTGCCAGCCGGACAGGGCCTGAAAAACTGTTTTTT
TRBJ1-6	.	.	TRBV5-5	CASSLRQGNSPLHF	TGTGCCAGCAGCTTGCGGCAGGGGAATTCACCCCTCCACTTT
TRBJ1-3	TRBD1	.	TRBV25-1	CASSEFQGAQGNTIYF	TGTGCCAGCAGTGAATTCCAGGGGGCGCAAGGAAACACCATATATTTT
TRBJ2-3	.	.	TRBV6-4	CASSEAGGTDTQYF	TGTGCCAGCAGTGAAGCTGGGGGGACAGATACGCAGTATTTT
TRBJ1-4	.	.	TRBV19	CASSSLQVTTNEKLFF	TGTGCCAGTAGCTCCCTACAGGTTACAACTAATGAAAAACTGTTTTTT
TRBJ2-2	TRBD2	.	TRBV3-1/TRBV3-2	CASSFGTTNTGELFF	TGTGCCAGCAGCTTCGGGACTACGAACACCGGGGAGCTGTTTTTT
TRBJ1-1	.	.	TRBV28	CASTPSVQSEAFF	TGTGCCAGCACCCCCTCAGTACAGTCTGAAGCTTTCTTT